One sample yielded the 19 T cell receptor beta chains listed below, sequenced in a study of T-cell memory formation after mild COVID-19 (dated by TCRdb to about 2021). The library relied on 5' RACE. Sequenced using an Illumina NovaSeq 6000. The raw public data were reprocessed by TCRdb itself: fastp quality trimming at Q25, MiXCR clonotype calling, in-frame beta chains only. One record per CDR3 amino acid sequence lists the most common genes and DNA. Counted in this sample were a few hundred thousand distinct CDR3 sequences; about 15% of them appeared once. The biggest ten clones account for roughly 21% of the sample. Sequencing input: PBMCs or a T cell subset sorted from them (not recorded which). These receptors originate from a man aged 18 to 35 who had mild COVID-19 (a few samples of this study predate the infection). The sample titles of this study are shuffled in the database, so cell type and time point are left out; the donor was told from shared clones.

The chain recombines TRBV28 with TRBJ1-6; tentative D call: TRBD1 (6 bases). V dropped 6 bases and J dropped 11 bases, with 17 bases sitting between them. The CDR3 spans 14 residues. Germline V gene sequence: CDR1 MDHEN, CDR2 SYDVKM. CDR3 nucleotides: TGTGCCAGCAGGCTCACACAGGGCGGCGCACCCCTCCACTTT. Its translation is CASRLTQGGAPLHF.

This clonotype was seen only a few times. The J gene is TRBJ2-1, the V gene TRBV20-1; 9 nucleotides align to TRBD1. The length of the CDR3 is 15 residues. V trimming: 6 bases; J trimming: 7 bases; junction bases outside the gene matches: 13. Germline CDR1 DFQATT, CDR2 SNEGSKA (reference sequence). The CDR3 sequence: CSAEDPGQGRNEQFF. The CDR3 coding sequence is TGCAGTGCAGAGGATCCCGGACAGGGGCGGAATGAGCAGTTCTTC.

V usage is TRBV20-1 and J usage is TRBJ2-3; TRBD1 or TRBD2 may be the D gene (6 bases each). CDR1 is DFQATT, CDR2 SNEGSKA, per germline (reference sequence). Trimming cost V 6 bases and J 1 base, with 17 bases left between them. CDR3 length equals 15 residues. CDR3: CSATAGGAGTDTQYF. The CDR3 DNA is TGCAGTGCAACGGCCGGGGGCGCAGGCACAGATACGCAGTATTTT.

The chain has TRBV9 and TRBJ2-7, with TRBD2 matching over 7 bases. This CDR3 is 13 amino acids long. Germline V gives CDR1 SGDLS, CDR2 YYNGEE. The V gene end was trimmed by 3 bases and the J gene end by 6 bases; junction bases not matched to a gene: 6. DNA of the CDR3: TGTGCCAGCAGCGATCGGACTAGGGGCGAGCAGTACGTC. This translates into CASSDRTRGEQYV.

The chain employs TRBV7-2 and TRBJ1-2; a possible D gene is TRBD1 (6 bases). Germline V CDR1 and CDR2: SGHTA, FQGNSA. V lost 4 bases to trimming and J lost 4 bases, with 25 bases between them. There are 18 residues in the CDR3. In DNA, the CDR3 is TGTGCCAGCAGCTCCCCGGGGGCAGGGATTGGTCTTGTCTATGGCTACACCTTC. It translates to CASSSPGAGIGLVYGYTF.

The chain employs TRBV6-5 and TRBJ1-3; D remains ambiguous. The V end was cut by 6 bases, the J end by 10 bases, with 13 bases between. The CDR3 spans 12 residues. Germline V gene data show CDR1 as MNHEY and CDR2 as SVGAGI. CDR3 bases: TGTGCCAGCAGCTCCCCCAGAGGAACCATATATTTT. Amino acid sequence: CASSSPRGTIYF.

This clonotype was seen only a few times. The chain has TRBV2 and TRBJ1-1, with D possibly TRBD1 on 6 matching bases. The CDR3 runs 15 residues. CDR1 is SNHLY and CDR2 is FYNNEI in the germline V gene. Trimming cost V 4 bases and J 2 bases, with 14 bases left between them. The CDR3 region is CASSGSYGGNTEAFF. The CDR3 nucleotides read TGTGCCAGCAGTGGATCCTACGGGGGCAACACTGAAGCTTTCTTT.

This clonotype was seen a few times. The chain is built from TRBV7-3 and TRBJ2-6; D unclear. With 2 bases removed from V and 0 bases from J, the gap between germline ends came to 8 bases. The CDR3 runs 16 residues. The germline CDR1 and CDR2 sequences are SGHTA and FQGTGA. The DNA of the CDR3 is TGTGCCAGCAGCTTATACGCTGACTCTGGGGCCAACGTCCTGACTTTC. Translated: CASSLYADSGANVLTF.

In its sample, this clonotype was seen a few times. V usage is TRBV15 and J usage is TRBJ2-1, with D possibly matching TRBD2 (7 bases). In germline, CDR1 is LNHNV, CDR2 YYDKDF (reference sequence). Trimming stripped 0 bases from V and 5 bases from J, with 8 bases between. The CDR3 consists of 14 residues. The DNA of the CDR3 is TGTGCCACCAGCAGAGAAGGGGGGGACAATGAGCAGTTCTTC. Its protein product is CATSREGGDNEQFF.

This clonotype occurred many times. The rearrangement joins TRBV27 to TRBJ2-5, with unresolved D. CDR1 is MNHEY and CDR2 is SMNVEV in the germline V gene (reference sequence). The CDR3 spans 13 residues. The V end was cut by 8 bases, the J end by 5 bases, with 15 bases between. Written as DNA, the CDR3 is TGTGCCAGCCCCAAGGTAGGGATGGAGACCCAGTACTTC. Protein product: CASPKVGMETQYF.

This clonotype occurred a few times. The chain has TRBV4-2 and TRBJ2-3; 10 nucleotides agree with TRBD2. The CDR3 consists of 14 residues. V trimming: 3 bases; J trimming: 11 bases; junction bases outside the gene matches: 8. CDR1 is LGHNA, CDR2 YNFKEQ, per germline. The CDR3 region has the DNA TGTGCCAGCAGCCATGTTCTAAGCGGGGGGGAGCAGTATTTT. It encodes CASSHVLSGGEQYF.

J is TRBJ1-2 and V is TRBV15; TRBD1 matches at 8 bases. This CDR3 spans 16 amino acids. V lost 0 bases, J lost 3 bases, and 6 bases stayed unmatched. Per the germline V gene, CDR1 is LNHNV and CDR2 is YYDKDF (reference sequence). CDR3 sequence (DNA): TGTGCCACCAGCAGAGAAGCGACAGGGGTCGACTATGGCTACACCTTC. Its protein product is CATSREATGVDYGYTF. Variable domain in full (rest from reference TRBV15 and TRBJ1-2): DAMVIQNPRYQVTQFGKPVTLSCSQTLNHNVMYWYQQKSSQAPKLLFHYYDKDFNNEADTPDNFQSRRPNTSFCFLDIRSPGLGDTAMYLCATSREATGVDYGYTFGSGTRLTVV.

This clonotype was seen only a few times. The rearrangement links TRBV28 to TRBJ1-2; possibly TRBD1 for D (5 bases). Per germline, CDR1 MDHEN and CDR2 SYDVKM. The V and J ends lost 6 bases and 6 bases respectively, with 14 bases between them. The CDR3 is 13 amino acids. CDR3 nucleotide sequence: TGTGCCAGCAGCCGTAGGGGCCGCGATGGCTACACCTTC. Translation: CASSRRGRDGYTF.

This clonotype has more than one count but fewer than ten. The rearrangement joins TRBV5-1 to TRBJ1-1; perhaps TRBD1 as D (6 bases). Germline V CDR1 and CDR2: SGHRS, YFSETQ. The ends were cut back, 4 bases at V and 0 bases at J, with 13 bases in the middle. The CDR3 contains 15 residues. CDR3 residues: CASSGGGPMNTEAFF. In DNA form, the CDR3 reads TGCGCCAGCAGCGGGGGGGGGCCAATGAACACTGAAGCTTTCTTT. The variable domain in full, with the rest retrieved from reference TRBV5-1 and TRBJ1-1, is KAGVTQTPRYLIKTRGQQVTLSCSPISGHRSVSWYQQTPGQGLQFLFEYFSETQRNKGNFPGRFSGRQFSNSRSEMNVSTLELGDSALYLCASSGGGPMNTEAFFGQGTRLTVV.

This clonotype turned up a few times. The chain links TRBV5-1 to TRBJ1-1, with a weak D call TRBD1 (5 bases). With 5 bases removed from V and 2 bases from J, the gap between germline ends came to 16 bases. The CDR3 covers 15 residues. In germline, CDR1 is SGHRS, CDR2 YFSETQ. The CDR3 loop is CASRRDPTGNTEAFF. The CDR3 region has the DNA TGCGCCAGCAGACGGGACCCTACAGGTAACACTGAAGCTTTCTTT. Full variable domain (outside the CDR3, taken from reference TRBV5-1 and TRBJ1-1): KAGVTQTPRYLIKTRGQQVTLSCSPISGHRSVSWYQQTPGQGLQFLFEYFSETQRNKGNFPGRFSGRQFSNSRSEMNVSTLELGDSALYLCASRRDPTGNTEAFFGQGTRLTVV.

In its sample, this clonotype was seen a few times. The chain uses TRBV9 and TRBJ2-7; D gene unclear. The CDR3 contains 15 residues. The ends were cut back, 0 bases at V and 2 bases at J, with 12 bases in the middle. CDR1 SGDLS and CDR2 YYNGEE come from the germline V gene. This CDR3 is CASSVGNSATYEQYF. The CDR3 DNA follows: TGTGCCAGCAGCGTAGGAAACAGTGCAACCTACGAGCAGTACTTC.

This clonotype was picked up a small number of times. CDR3 nucleotide sequence: TGTGCCAGTAGTACACAAACCTTCCCTGGGGCCAACGTCCTGACTTTC. Protein product: CASSTQTFPGANVLTF. This chain links TRBV19 with TRBJ2-6; unclear D gene. CDR3 size: 16 residues. V gave up 4 bases and J gave up 2 bases, with 12 bases separating them. CDR1 is LNHDA and CDR2 is SQIVND in the germline V gene (reference sequence). Filled out from reference TRBV19 and TRBJ2-6, the complete variable domain reads DGGITQSPKYLFRKEGQNVTLSCEQNLNHDAMYWYRQDPGQGLRLIYYSQIVNDFQKGDIAEGYSVSREKKESFPLTVTSAQKNPTAFYLCASSTQTFPGANVLTFGAGSRLTVL.

The chain joins TRBV7-2 to TRBJ2-1; D unresolved. The CDR3 is 11 residues long. The germline V gene encodes CDR1 SGHTA and CDR2 FQGNSA. V was cut by 5 bases and J by 10 bases, with 9 bases left in between. CDR3 nucleotides: TGTGCCAGCAGCCCCGGCAAGGAGCAGTTCTTC. Its translation is CASSPGKEQFF.

V usage is TRBV4-1 and J usage is TRBJ1-5, with D hard to call. CDR3 length: 15 amino acids. V dropped 8 bases and J dropped 3 bases, with 17 bases sitting between them. CDR1 is MGHRA and CDR2 is YSYEKL in the germline V gene. The CDR3 spells CASSAVGTVNQPQHF. CDR3 DNA sequence: TGCGCCAGCTCAGCCGTAGGAACAGTCAATCAGCCCCAGCATTTT.